The sequence of this T cell receptor beta chain was determined in a study of identical twins (dated by TCRdb to 2016 to 2018). As for the study more broadly: To test whether fetal clonotypes persist, this study deep-sequenced TCR alpha and beta repertoires from monozygotic twins, from unrelated adults of various ages, and from cord blood. Replicate twin experiments were performed at different times using different library preparation protocols to rule out contamination. Results the study describes overall, beyond this receptor: Because the same donors could not be followed over many years, the conclusions relied on cross-sectional statistical analysis. Excess twin sharing in beta out-of-frame sequences was weaker because fewer shared sequences lowered the signal-to-noise ratio. Fewer insertions were carried by abundant cord blood beta clonotypes, a similar but weaker trend appeared in young adult naive repertoires, and no such trend appeared in memory repertoires. Zero-insertion analyses could be partly confounded by invariant T cells such as MAIT and iNKT, although diverse VJ usage argued against such confounding for most clonotypes. Compared with coincidental sharing between unrelated individuals, out-of-frame TCR alpha sequences shared between twins had an excess of sequences with low generation probability. Out-of-frame TCR alpha sharing in monozygotic twins was systematically underestimated by recombination models, whereas sharing between unrelated individuals was in agreement with the recombination models.

Only healthy Caucasian donors were included. Three pairs of female monozygotic twins, all aged roughly 18 to 29 years, were included in the twin cohort. Peripheral blood mononuclear cells were used as the source from which RNA for TCR libraries was isolated. The CDR3 region is 15 residues in length, termini included. The kept DNA is CDR3 alone, 45 bases in frame from the first base. The germline V gene encodes CDR1 SGHVS and CDR2 FQNEAQ. A distance of 11 bases separates the germline ends of V and J, which lose 3 bases and 1 base respectively. As to this clonotype: Its antigen target is currently unknown. The conserved phenylalanine or tryptophan normally closing the CDR3 is absent here, so this likely arose from a read error.

The library was prepared using 5' RACE. Sequencing was performed on an Illumina HiSeq 2000. A universal primer binding site was added through template switching, and the final cDNA carried a unique molecular identifier so that TCR cDNA molecules could be counted accurately. Specific primers in the conserved constant-segment region were used to synthesize first-strand cDNA for TCR alpha and beta chains. To control for contamination, every cDNA library was double barcoded, receiving both a SMART-Mk sample barcode and Illumina barcodes. TruSeq adapter sequences, together with Illumina sample barcodes, were added in two successive PCR steps. Sequencing of the TCR alpha and beta cDNA libraries was done on the Illumina HiSeq platform using custom primers. Concerning the study's data processing: MiGEC was used to process raw reads and extract unique molecular identifiers, and MiXCR was used to find CDR3 positions. For each individual, recombination models were inferred using an EM algorithm with the repgenHMM and IGoR tools. Shared clonotypes were analyzed with the tcR package in R, and sharing was normalized by the product of cloneset sizes. To study raw recombination without the effects of thymic and clonal selection, out-of-frame nonproductive sequences were analyzed. TCRdb reran the public reads through fastp at Q25 and MiXCR, keeping productive beta chains. One record per CDR3 amino acid sequence lists the most common genes and DNA. These V and J calls are TCRdb output, not the study's own analysis. A total of 700,000 or so distinct CDR3 sequences appear in this sample, over 8.5% of them only once. The ten largest clones add up to around 0.95% of the sample.

The same sample was also studied in work on yellow fever vaccine responses in identical twins. In that second paper, the authors write: According to the authors, in identical twins the way T cells responded to vaccination appeared partly convergent and partly personalized. In the study, vaccine-responding T cell clones were precisely tracked in identical twins.

Specimen: PBMCs. This chain joins TRBV7-8 to TRBJ2-3; a confident D gene designation cannot be given. The origin of this receptor is a woman aged 18-30 years in good health. The CDR3 protein: CASSLGSRRTDTQYL. The DNA sequence is given as TGTGCCAGCAGCTTGGGATCTAGGCGCACAGATACGCAGTATTTA.